This T cell receptor beta chain was recorded in a study of PD-1 blockade in classical Hodgkin lymphoma. This table comes from immunoSEQ multiplex PCR, and its TCRdb copy is limited to in-frame clones, with some not included. The data contain 30,000 to 40,000 clones, around 88% of them seen just once; the ten biggest clones take up 0.22%. Germline lookup yields CDR1 SQVTM and CDR2 ANQGSEA. Trimming cost V 4 bases and J 0 bases, with 4 bases left between them. The CDR3 has 12 residues. The time point here: newly diagnosed, previously untreated cHL patient sample. CD4+ T cells were purified from thawed PBMCs by magnetic negative selection.

Specimen: CD4+ T cells from blood. This sequence joins TRBV29-1 and TRBJ1-3; D remains unclear. This TCR derives from a human donor with classical Hodgkin lymphoma. CDR3 sequence (DNA): TGCAGCGTTGCCAGCTCTGGAAACACCATATATTTT. Its translation: CSVASSGNTIYF. Filled out from reference TRBV29-1 and TRBJ1-3, the complete variable domain reads SAVISQKPSRDICQRGTSLTIQCQVDSQVTMMFWYRQQPGQSLTLIATANQGSEATYESGFVIDKFPISRPNLTFSTLTVSNMSPEDSSIYLCSVASSGNTIYFGEGSWLTVV.